The 10 T cell receptor beta chains reported below all come from one sample, sequenced in a study of blood T cell repertoires in COVID-19. Here immunoSEQ multiplex PCR was the method, and the copy in TCRdb shows in-frame clones only, minus some. The table lists around 280,000 clones, about 83% of them singletons, with approximately 6% in the top ten. The sequenced material came from PBMCs or T cells enriched from blood (not recorded which). The receptors shown here come from a woman aged 40 to 55 who had recovered from COVID-19.

This rearrangement joins TRBV14 to TRBJ2-1, with TRBD1 identical over 9 bases. The CDR3 runs to 20 residues. Germline CDR1 is SGHDN and CDR2 is FVKESK. Trimming removed 4 bases from V and 9 bases from J; junction bases left unmatched: 25. The CDR3 spells CASSRHGGTGFGEGNGEQFF. The CDR3 DNA follows: TGTGCCAGCAGCCGCCATGGTGGGACAGGGTTCGGAGAAGGCAATGGTGAGCAGTTCTTC.

The J gene is TRBJ2-1, the V gene TRBV9; maybe TRBD2 (6 bases). V was shortened by 4 bases and J by 4 bases, with 18 bases between the two germline ends. The germline V gene has CDR1 SGDLS and CDR2 YYNGEE. The CDR3 sequence is 16 residues long. CDR3 in DNA: TGTGCCAGCAGCACCCCCCGGGACTCGGGTTACAATGAGCAGTTCTTC. Its protein is CASSTPRDSGYNEQFF.

The rearrangement links TRBV7-2 to TRBJ2-2, with 9 bases fitting TRBD2. The CDR3 spans 17 residues. Germline V lookup: CDR1 SGHTA, CDR2 FQGNSA. J gave up 1 base and V 1 base, and 4 bases lay outside the gene matches. CDR3 protein: CASSLGPAGGNTGELFF. The CDR3 DNA sequence: TGTGCCAGCAGCTTAGGTCCAGCGGGAGGGAACACCGGGGAGCTGTTTTTT.

This clone was seen only a few times. The CDR3 here is CASSSPSRALQYF. CDR3 DNA: TGTGCCAGCAGCTCCCCCTCGCGGGCCTTACAGTATTTT. The chain links TRBV7-2 to TRBJ2-3; perhaps TRBD2 as D (5 bases). The V gene lost 4 bases and the J gene lost 12 bases, with 17 bases spanning the gap. The CDR3 has 13 amino acids. The V gene's germline CDR1 is SGHTA and CDR2 FQGNSA.

V usage is TRBV28 and J usage is TRBJ1-1; 11 bases match TRBD1. Germline assignment: CDR1 MDHEN and CDR2 SYDVKM. CDR3 length equals 17 residues. Trimming cost V 2 bases and J 3 bases; bases outside gene matches: 8. The CDR3 reads CASSLLGTGGRDTEAFF. The CDR3 DNA sequence: TGTGCCAGCAGTTTACTCGGGACAGGGGGAAGGGACACTGAAGCTTTCTTT.

This clone came up a few times. The chain has TRBV19 and TRBJ2-7, with TRBD2 matching 12 bases. The V segment lost 5 bases and the J segment 0 bases; nucleotides outside the gene matches: 2. The CDR3 loop spans 15 amino acids. Germline V lookup: CDR1 LNHDA, CDR2 SQIVND (reference sequence). The CDR3 DNA sequence: TGTGCCAGTAGTCTAGCGGGAGGGCCCTCCTACGAGCAGTACTTC. Its protein is CASSLAGGPSYEQYF. The full variable domain, rest sourced from reference TRBV19 and TRBJ2-7, is DGGITQSPKYLFRKEGQNVTLSCEQNLNHDAMYWYRQDPGQGLRLIYYSQIVNDFQKGDIAEGYSVSREKKESFPLTVTSAQKNPTAFYLCASSLAGGPSYEQYFGPGTRLTVT.

The chain recombines TRBV19 with TRBJ2-7, with 9 bases identical to TRBD1. Trimming removed 5 bases from V and 5 bases from J; junction bases left unmatched: 13. The CDR3 loop spans 16 amino acids. The germline gives CDR1 LNHDA, CDR2 SQIVND (reference sequence). The CDR3 region has the DNA TGTGCCAGTAGTCAAACCTTTACAGGGGGCCTCGACGAGCAGTACTTC. Its translation is CASSQTFTGGLDEQYF.

The chain is built from TRBV2 and TRBJ2-7; TRBD2 matches at 8 bases. After removal of 7 bases from V and 5 bases from J, the junction contained 4 bases not matched to a gene. Per the germline V gene, CDR1 is SNHLY and CDR2 is FYNNEI. The CDR3 spans 12 residues. The CDR3 DNA reads TGTGCCAGCATGCCGGGGGGGAACGAGCAGTACTTC. Its translation: CASMPGGNEQYF.

This clone occurred a few times. V gene TRBV9 combines with J gene TRBJ2-2; D is unclear. V was shortened by 4 bases and J by 4 bases, with 14 bases between the two germline ends. Germline assignment: CDR1 SGDLS and CDR2 YYNGEE. CDR3 size: 15 residues. CDR3 sequence (DNA): TGTGCCAGCAGCCCAACCGGGTCTGGCACCGGGGAGCTGTTTTTT. Its protein product is CASSPTGSGTGELFF.

The chain carries TRBV7-9 and TRBJ1-1, with unresolved D. V lost 5 bases and J 10 bases, leaving 17 bases between the germline ends. Germline lookup yields CDR1 SEHNR and CDR2 FQNEAQ (reference sequence). This CDR3 region has 13 residues. The CDR3 loop is CASSLTVGGGAFF. The CDR3 nucleotides are TGTGCCAGCAGCCTAACCGTAGGCGGTGGAGCTTTCTTT.